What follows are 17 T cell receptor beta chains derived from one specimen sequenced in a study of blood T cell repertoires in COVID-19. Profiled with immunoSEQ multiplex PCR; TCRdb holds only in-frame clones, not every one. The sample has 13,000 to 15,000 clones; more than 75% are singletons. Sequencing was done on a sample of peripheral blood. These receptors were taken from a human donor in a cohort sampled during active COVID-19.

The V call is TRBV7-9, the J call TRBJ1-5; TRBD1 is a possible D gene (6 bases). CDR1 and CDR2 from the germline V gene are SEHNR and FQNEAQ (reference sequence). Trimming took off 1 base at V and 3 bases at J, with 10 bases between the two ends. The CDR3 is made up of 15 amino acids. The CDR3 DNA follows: TGTGCCAGCAGCTTAGGGACAGTTTACAATCAGCCCCAGCATTTT. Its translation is CASSLGTVYNQPQHF.

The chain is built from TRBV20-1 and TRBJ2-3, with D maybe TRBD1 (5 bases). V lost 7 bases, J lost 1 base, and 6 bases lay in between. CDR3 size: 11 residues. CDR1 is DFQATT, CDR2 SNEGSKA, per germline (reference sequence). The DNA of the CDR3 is TGCAGTGGGACACGCACAGATACGCAGTATTTT. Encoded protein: CSGTRTDTQYF.

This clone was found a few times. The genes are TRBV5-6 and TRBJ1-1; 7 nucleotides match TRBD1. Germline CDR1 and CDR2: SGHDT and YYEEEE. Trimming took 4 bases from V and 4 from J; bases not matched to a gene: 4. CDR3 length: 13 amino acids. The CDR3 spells CASSRQGGTEAFF. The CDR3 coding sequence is TGTGCCAGCAGCCGACAGGGAGGCACTGAAGCTTTCTTT.

The CDR3 nucleotides read TGCGCCAGCGGAACCGGGACTAGCGGGTGGGAGACCCAGTACTTC. Its protein product is CASGTGTSGWETQYF. This sequence joins TRBV5-1 and TRBJ2-5; 12 bases agree with TRBD2. The V gene end was trimmed by 7 bases and the J gene end by 5 bases; junction bases not matched to a gene: 9. CDR3 length: 15 residues. Looked up from germline, CDR1 is SGHRS and CDR2 is YFSETQ.

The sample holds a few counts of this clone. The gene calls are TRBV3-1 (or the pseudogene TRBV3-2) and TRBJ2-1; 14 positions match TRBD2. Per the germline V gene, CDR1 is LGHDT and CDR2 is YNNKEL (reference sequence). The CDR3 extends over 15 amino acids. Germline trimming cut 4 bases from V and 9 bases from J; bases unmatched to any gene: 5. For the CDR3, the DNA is TGTGCCAGCAGCCGGGGACTAGCGGGAGTCGCTGAGCAGTTCTTC. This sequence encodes CASSRGLAGVAEQFF.

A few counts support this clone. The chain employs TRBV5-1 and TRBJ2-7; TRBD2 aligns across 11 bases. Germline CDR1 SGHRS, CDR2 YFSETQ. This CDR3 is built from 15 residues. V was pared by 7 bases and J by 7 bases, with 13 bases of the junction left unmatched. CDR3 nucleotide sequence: TGCGCCAGCTGGGAGGGGACTAGCGGATCCTTAGAGCAGTACTTC. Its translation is CASWEGTSGSLEQYF.

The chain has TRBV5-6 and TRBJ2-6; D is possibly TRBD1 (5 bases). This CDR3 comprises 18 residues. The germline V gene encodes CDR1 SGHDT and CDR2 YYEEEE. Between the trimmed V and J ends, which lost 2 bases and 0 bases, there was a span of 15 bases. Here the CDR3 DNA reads TGTGCCAGCAGCTTCCCCCCAGGGTCGGACTCTGGGGCCAACGTCCTGACTTTC. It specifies CASSFPPGSDSGANVLTF.

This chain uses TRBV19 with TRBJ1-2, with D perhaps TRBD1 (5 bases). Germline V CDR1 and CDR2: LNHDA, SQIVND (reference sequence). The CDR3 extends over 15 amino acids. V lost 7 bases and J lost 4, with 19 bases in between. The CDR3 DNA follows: TGTGCCAGTATCGGAACAGGACACGGGGGCTATGGCTACACCTTC. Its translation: CASIGTGHGGYGYTF. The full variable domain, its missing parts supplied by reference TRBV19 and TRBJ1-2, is DGGITQSPKYLFRKEGQNVTLSCEQNLNHDAMYWYRQDPGQGLRLIYYSQIVNDFQKGDIAEGYSVSREKKESFPLTVTSAQKNPTAFYLCASIGTGHGGYGYTFGSGTRLTVV.

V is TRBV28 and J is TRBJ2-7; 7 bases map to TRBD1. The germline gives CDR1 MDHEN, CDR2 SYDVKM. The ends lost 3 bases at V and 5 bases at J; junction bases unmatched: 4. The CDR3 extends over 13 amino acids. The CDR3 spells CASSLTGFDEQYF. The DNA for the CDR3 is TGTGCCAGCAGTTTGACAGGGTTCGACGAGCAGTACTTC.

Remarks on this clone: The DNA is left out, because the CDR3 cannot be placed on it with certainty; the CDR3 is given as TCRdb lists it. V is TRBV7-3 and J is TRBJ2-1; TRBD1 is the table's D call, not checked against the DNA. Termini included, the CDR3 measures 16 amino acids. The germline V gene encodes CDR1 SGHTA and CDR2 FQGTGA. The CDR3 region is CASSLFGTGANERWFF.

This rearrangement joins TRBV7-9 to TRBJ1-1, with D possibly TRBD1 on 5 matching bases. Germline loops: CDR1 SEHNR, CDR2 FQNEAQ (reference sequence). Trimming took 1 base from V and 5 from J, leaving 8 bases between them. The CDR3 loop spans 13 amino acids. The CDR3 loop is CASSLEQGTEAFF. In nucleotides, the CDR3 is TGTGCCAGCAGCTTAGAGCAGGGTACTGAAGCTTTCTTT.

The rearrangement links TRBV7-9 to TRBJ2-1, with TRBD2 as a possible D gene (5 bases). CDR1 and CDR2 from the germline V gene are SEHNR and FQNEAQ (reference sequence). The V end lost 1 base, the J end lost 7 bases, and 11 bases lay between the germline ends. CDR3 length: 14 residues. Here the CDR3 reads CASSLEGVRNEQFF. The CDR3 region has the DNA TGTGCCAGCAGCTTAGAGGGAGTTCGTAATGAGCAGTTCTTC. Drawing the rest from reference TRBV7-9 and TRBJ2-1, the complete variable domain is DTGVSQNPRHKITKRGQNVTFRCDPISEHNRLYWYRQTLGQGPEFLTYFQNEAQLEKSRLLSDRFSAERPKGSFSTLEIQRTEQGDSAMYLCASSLEGVRNEQFFGPGTRLTVL.

Written as DNA, the CDR3 is TGTGCCAGCAGCTTAACAGGGCTGAGCTCCTACAATGAGCAGTTCTTC. Protein: CASSLTGLSSYNEQFF. The chain uses TRBV7-9 and TRBJ2-1, with D possibly TRBD1 on 6 matching bases. The CDR3 consists of 16 residues. Trimming left V 2 bases short and J 0 bases short, with 11 bases between. Germline values: CDR1 SEHNR, CDR2 FQNEAQ (reference sequence).

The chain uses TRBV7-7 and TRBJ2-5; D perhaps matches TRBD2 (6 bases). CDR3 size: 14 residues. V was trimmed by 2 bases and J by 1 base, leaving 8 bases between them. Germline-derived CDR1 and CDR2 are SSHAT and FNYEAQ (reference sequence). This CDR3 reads CASSLLRGQETQYF. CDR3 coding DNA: TGTGCCAGCAGCTTATTGCGGGGCCAAGAGACCCAGTACTTC.

The CDR3, as DNA: TGTGCCAGCAGCTTAGTGGAGGCAGGGGGCAATCAGCCCCAGCATTTT. This codes for CASSLVEAGGNQPQHF. V and J are TRBV7-8 and TRBJ1-5, with D possibly TRBD1 on 6 matching bases. The ends were cut back, 1 base at V and 2 bases at J, with 12 bases in the middle. Germline CDR1 SGHVS, CDR2 FQNEAQ. The CDR3 covers 16 residues. Full variable domain (outside the CDR3, taken from reference TRBV7-8 and TRBJ1-5): GAGVSQSPRYKVAKRGQDVALRCDPISGHVSLFWYQQALGQGPEFLTYFQNEAQLDKSGLPSDRFFAERPEGSVSTLKIQRTQQEDSAVYLCASSLVEAGGNQPQHFGDGTRLSIL.

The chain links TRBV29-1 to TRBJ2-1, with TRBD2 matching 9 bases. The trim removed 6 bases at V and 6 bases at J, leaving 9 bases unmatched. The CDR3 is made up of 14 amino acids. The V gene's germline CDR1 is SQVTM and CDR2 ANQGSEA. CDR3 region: CSVETGTSFNEQFF. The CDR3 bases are TGCAGCGTCGAAACCGGGACTAGCTTCAATGAGCAGTTCTTC.

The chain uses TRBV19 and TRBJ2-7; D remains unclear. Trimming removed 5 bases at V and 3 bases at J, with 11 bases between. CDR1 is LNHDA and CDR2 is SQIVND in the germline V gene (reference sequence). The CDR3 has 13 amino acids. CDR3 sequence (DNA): TGTGCCAGTAGTCCGACCCCGGGCTACGAGCAGTACTTC. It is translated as CASSPTPGYEQYF.